This entry concerns a single T cell receptor (beta chain). This clone was counted ten times or more. What this receptor recognizes is not known. The input lacks base qualities; no much larger clone sits a single base away. This entry is derived from a study of metastatic and nonmetastatic thyroid tumors (dated by TCRdb to 2019 to 2021). About the full investigation: Repertoires were compared across peripheral blood and tumor or nodule tissue samples from malignant and benign thyroid patients.

No patient had received any treatment before thyroid surgery. Patient clinical samples collected from about 2011 to 2018 were retrospectively analysed using T-cell receptor beta sequencing. The library came from PCR. Instrument used: Illumina HiSeq 4000. High-throughput sequencing was used to profile the CDR3 region of the TCR beta-chain in every patient. The study's processing was this. Drawing on CDR3 differences between clinicopathological groups, the researchers built a classifier meant to tell apart patients with distant-metastatic papillary thyroid cancer. Repertoire diversity was assessed with the Shannon index, and tumor-blood repertoire similarity with the Morisita-Horn index. TCRdb took the public reads, trimmed them with fastp at Q25, ran MiXCR for clone calling and kept in-frame beta chains. For this entry, the V and J calls and clone size follow TCRdb and not the study's own pipeline. The table for this sample lists just over 40,000 clones; about an eighth of them were counted only once. The ten largest account for around a quarter of the sample.

Taken from the germline V gene, the CDR1 and CDR2 loops are SGDLS and YYNGEE. The CDR3, from cysteine to phenylalanine, totals 13 residues. CDR3 DNA only is kept here, 39 bases in frame from base 1. V sheds 1 base and J sheds 7 bases, leaving 9 bases between their ends. Summary of the overall study and its limitations: In both blood and tumor samples, malignant tumors were reported to have significantly higher TCR beta diversity than benign nodules.

The rearranged segments are TRBV9 and TRBJ2-1, with the D gene tentatively TRBD1 or TRBD2, based on 5 matching bases in each. Material: blood. The receptor was isolated from a female donor with papillary thyroid cancer or a benign thyroid nodule (not recorded which). Some clones in this sample may be carry-over from other donors' samples. The CDR3 protein sequence reads: CASSVIEGNEQFF. The base sequence is TGTGCCAGCAGCGTAATTGAGGGGAATGAGCAGTTCTTC.